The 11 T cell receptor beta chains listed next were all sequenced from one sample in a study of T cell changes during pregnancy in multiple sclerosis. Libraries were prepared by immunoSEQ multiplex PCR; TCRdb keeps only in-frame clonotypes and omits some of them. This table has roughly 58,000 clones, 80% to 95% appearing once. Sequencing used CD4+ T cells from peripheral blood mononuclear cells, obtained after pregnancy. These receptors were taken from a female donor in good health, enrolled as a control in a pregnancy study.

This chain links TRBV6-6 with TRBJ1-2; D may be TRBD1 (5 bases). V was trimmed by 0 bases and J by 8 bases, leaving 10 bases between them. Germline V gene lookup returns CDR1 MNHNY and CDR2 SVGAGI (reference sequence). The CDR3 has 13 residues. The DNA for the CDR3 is TGTGCCAGCAGTTACTCCAGGGATAACGGCTACACCTTC. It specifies CASSYSRDNGYTF.

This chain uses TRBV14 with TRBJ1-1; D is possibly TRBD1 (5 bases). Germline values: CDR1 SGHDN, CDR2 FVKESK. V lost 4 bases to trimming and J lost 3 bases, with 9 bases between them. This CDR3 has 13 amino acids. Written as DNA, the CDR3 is TGTGCCAGCAGCCCCCGGGGGTACACTGAAGCTTTCTTT. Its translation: CASSPRGYTEAFF.

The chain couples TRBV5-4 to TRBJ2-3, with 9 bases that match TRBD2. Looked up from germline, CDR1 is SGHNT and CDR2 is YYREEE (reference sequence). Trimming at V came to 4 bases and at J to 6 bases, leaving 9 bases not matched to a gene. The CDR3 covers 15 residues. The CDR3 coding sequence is TGTGCCAGCAGCGGGCGCGCGGGGGGGAAGGATACGCAGTATTTT. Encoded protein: CASSGRAGGKDTQYF.

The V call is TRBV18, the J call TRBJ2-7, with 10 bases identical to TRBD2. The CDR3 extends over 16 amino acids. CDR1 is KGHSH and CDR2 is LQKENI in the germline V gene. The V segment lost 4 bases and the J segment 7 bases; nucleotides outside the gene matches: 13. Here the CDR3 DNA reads TGTGCCAGCTCACAAAGGGCTAGCGGGGGACTGGGGGAGCAGTACTTC. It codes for CASSQRASGGLGEQYF.

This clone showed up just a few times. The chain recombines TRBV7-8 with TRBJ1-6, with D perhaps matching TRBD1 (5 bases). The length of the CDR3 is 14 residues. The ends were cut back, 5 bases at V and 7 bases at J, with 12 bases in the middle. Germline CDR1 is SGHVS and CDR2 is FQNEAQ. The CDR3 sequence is CASSLRGINSPLHF. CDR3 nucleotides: TGTGCCAGCAGCCTAAGGGGCATCAATTCACCCCTCCACTTT.

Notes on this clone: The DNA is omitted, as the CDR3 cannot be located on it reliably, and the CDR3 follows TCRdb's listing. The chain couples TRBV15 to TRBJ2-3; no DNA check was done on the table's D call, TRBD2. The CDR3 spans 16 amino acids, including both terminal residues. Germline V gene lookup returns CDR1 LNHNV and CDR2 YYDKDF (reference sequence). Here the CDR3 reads CATSILGLADTDTQYF.

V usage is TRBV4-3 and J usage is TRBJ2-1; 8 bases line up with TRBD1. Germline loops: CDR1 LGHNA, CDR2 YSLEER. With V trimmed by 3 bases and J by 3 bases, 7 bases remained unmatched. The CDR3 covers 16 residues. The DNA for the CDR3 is TGCGCCAGCAGCCAGACACACAGGGGGAACTACAATGAGCAGTTCTTC. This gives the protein CASSQTHRGNYNEQFF.

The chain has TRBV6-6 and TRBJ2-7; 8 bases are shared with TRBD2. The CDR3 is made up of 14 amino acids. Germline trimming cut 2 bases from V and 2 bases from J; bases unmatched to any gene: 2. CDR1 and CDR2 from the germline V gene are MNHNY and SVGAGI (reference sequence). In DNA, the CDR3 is TGTGCCAGCAGTTACCAGCGGGGGACCTACGAGCAGTACTTC. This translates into CASSYQRGTYEQYF.

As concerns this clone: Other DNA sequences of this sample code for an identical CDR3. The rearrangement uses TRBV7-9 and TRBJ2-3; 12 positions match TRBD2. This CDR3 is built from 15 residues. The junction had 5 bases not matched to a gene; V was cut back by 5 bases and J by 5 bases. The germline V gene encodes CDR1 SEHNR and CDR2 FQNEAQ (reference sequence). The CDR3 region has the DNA TGTGCCAGCAGCCTCCTAGCGGGGGGGCGAGATACGCAGTATTTT. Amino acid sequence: CASSLLAGGRDTQYF.

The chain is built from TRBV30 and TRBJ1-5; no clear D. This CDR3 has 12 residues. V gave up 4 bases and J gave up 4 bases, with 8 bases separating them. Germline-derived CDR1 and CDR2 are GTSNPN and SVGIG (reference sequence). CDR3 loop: CAWKGGNQPQHF. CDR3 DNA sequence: TGTGCCTGGAAGGGAGGGAATCAGCCCCAGCATTTT.

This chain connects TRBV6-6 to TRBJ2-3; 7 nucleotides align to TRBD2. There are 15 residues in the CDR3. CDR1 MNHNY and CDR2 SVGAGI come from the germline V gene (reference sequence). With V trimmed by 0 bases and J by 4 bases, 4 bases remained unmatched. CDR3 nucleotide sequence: TGTGCCAGCAGTTACTCGGGGGGGAGGTCAGATACGCAGTATTTT. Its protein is CASSYSGGRSDTQYF.